The next 9 T cell receptor beta chains were all read from a single sample in a study of blood T cell repertoires in COVID-19. The assay was immunoSEQ multiplex PCR, and TCRdb's table has in-frame clones only and misses some. In the table there are around 200,000 clones, roughly 81% of which are singletons. Material for sequencing was peripheral blood. All receptors derive from an elderly woman with acute or convalescent COVID-19.

The rearrangement uses TRBV27 and TRBJ1-1; perhaps TRBD1 as D (5 bases). The CDR3 is 14 residues long. The V gene lost 4 bases and the J gene lost 4 bases, with 13 bases spanning the gap. Germline V CDR1 and CDR2: MNHEY, SMNVEV (reference sequence). This chain's CDR3 is CASSYNRWGTEAFF. The CDR3, as DNA: TGTGCCAGCAGTTACAACAGGTGGGGCACTGAAGCTTTCTTT.

The chain has TRBV4-1 and TRBJ1-5, with D uncertain. CDR1 is MGHRA and CDR2 is YSYEKL in the germline V gene. CDR3 length: 13 amino acids. Trimming left V 1 base short and J 7 bases short, with 8 bases between. CDR3 bases: TGCGCCAGCAGCCAAGGGGGAGGGCAGCCCCAGCATTTT. Amino acid sequence: CASSQGGGQPQHF.

The V call is TRBV5-4, the J call TRBJ2-2; D perhaps matches TRBD2 (7 bases). The CDR3 spans 17 residues. Germline V lookup: CDR1 SGHNT, CDR2 YYREEE (reference sequence). The V and J ends lost 4 bases and 7 bases respectively, with 23 bases between them. CDR3 amino acids: CASSGEGGGSQFGELFF. CDR3 coding DNA: TGTGCCAGCAGCGGTGAGGGGGGCGGGAGTCAATTCGGGGAGCTGTTTTTT.

The chain combines TRBV18 with TRBJ1-5; D is unresolved. V lost 5 bases, J lost 3 bases, and 11 bases lay in between. Germline V lookup: CDR1 KGHSH, CDR2 LQKENI. The CDR3 extends over 14 amino acids. CDR3 nucleotide sequence: TGTGCCAGCTCAATCGCAGGTTCCAATCAGCCCCAGCATTTT. This translates into CASSIAGSNQPQHF.

J is TRBJ1-1 and V is TRBV30; 8 positions match TRBD1. In germline, CDR1 is GTSNPN, CDR2 SVGIG (reference sequence). The V and J ends lost 0 bases and 10 bases, in that order; junction bases with no gene match: 13. The CDR3 has 15 residues. The CDR3 here is CAWSVHPGQGFGAFF. For the CDR3, the DNA is TGTGCCTGGAGTGTACACCCAGGACAGGGTTTCGGAGCTTTCTTT.

The CDR3 is CASSSRSVETGNTIYF. CDR3 DNA sequence: TGTGCCAGCAGCTCGCGCTCGGTGGAGACTGGAAACACCATATATTTT. The chain joins TRBV5-8 to TRBJ1-3; D uncertain. The V end was cut by 3 bases, the J end by 2 bases, with 15 bases between. The CDR3 is 16 amino acids. Germline V gene sequence: CDR1 SGHTS, CDR2 YDEGEE.

The chain links TRBV7-2 to TRBJ1-5, with 7 bases matching TRBD1. The V gene end was trimmed by 2 bases and the J gene end by 6 bases; junction bases not matched to a gene: 16. The length of the CDR3 is 18 residues. CDR1 and CDR2 from the germline V gene are SGHTA and FQGNSA. CDR3 nucleotide sequence: TGTGCCAGCAGCTTATTTCCGATGACGACAGGGTTGGGTCAGCCCCAGCATTTT. It codes for CASSLFPMTTGLGQPQHF. The full variable domain, its missing parts supplied by reference TRBV7-2 and TRBJ1-5, is GAGVSQSPSNKVTEKGKDVELRCDPISGHTALYWYRQSLGQGLEFLIYFQGNSAPDKSGLPSDRFSAERTGGSVSTLTIQRTQQEDSAVYLCASSLFPMTTGLGQPQHFGDGTRLSIL.

The chain combines TRBV18 with TRBJ2-2; 11 bases match TRBD1. Germline V lookup: CDR1 KGHSH, CDR2 LQKENI. The CDR3 sequence is 18 residues long. V trimming: 6 bases; J trimming: 4 bases; junction bases outside the gene matches: 13. CDR3 DNA sequence: TGTGCCAGCTCTCCATTCCAAAGGACAGGGGGCGGCACCGGGGAGCTGTTTTTT. Translated, it gives CASSPFQRTGGGTGELFF. Full variable domain (missing parts from reference TRBV18 and TRBJ2-2): NAGVMQNPRHLVRRRGQEARLRCSPMKGHSHVYWYRQLPEEGLKFMVYLQKENIIDESGMPKERFSAEFPKEGPSILRIQQVVRGDSAAYFCASSPFQRTGGGTGELFFGEGSRLTVL.

CDR3 sequence (DNA): TGTGCCAGCAGTTTATCGGTAACAGAGAGCTCCTACGAGCAGTACTTC. Encoded protein: CASSLSVTESSYEQYF. This chain joins TRBV27 and TRBJ2-7; D remains unclear. Per the germline V gene, CDR1 is MNHEY and CDR2 is SMNVEV (reference sequence). There are 16 residues in the CDR3. Trimming removed 0 bases from V and 0 bases from J, with 12 bases in between.